Listed below are T cell receptor beta chains from one sample, sequenced in a study of blood T cell repertoires in COVID-19. Here immunoSEQ multiplex PCR was the method, and the copy in TCRdb shows in-frame clones only, minus some. The sample contains a few hundred thousand clones, 85% of which appear only once. Specimen: PBMCs or T cells enriched from blood (not recorded which). The receptors were sampled from a woman aged 45 to 65 who had recovered from COVID-19. CDR3s include the opening cysteine and the closing phenylalanine or tryptophan. Each record gives: V gene, clone size, D gene, J gene, CDR3 protein, CDR3 DNA. A D gene is named only where the DNA matches it firmly. Size is omitted from some rows. Given values are once, few, many or a class for expanded clones.

V gene: TRBV14; clone size: .; D gene: .; J gene: TRBJ1-2; CDR3 protein: CASSQNNRAWGYGYTF; CDR3 DNA: TGTGCCAGCAGCCAAAACAACAGGGCCTGGGGCTATGGCTACACCTTC
V gene: TRBV5-1; clone size: few; D gene: .; J gene: TRBJ1-5; CDR3 protein: CASSLAGFRYQPQHF; CDR3 DNA: TGCGCCAGCAGCTTGGCGGGGTTTCGTTATCAGCCCCAGCATTTT
V gene: TRBV19; clone size: once; D gene: .; J gene: TRBJ1-5; CDR3 protein: CASSLRGPQHF; CDR3 DNA: TGTGCCAGTAGCCTCCGGGGGCCCCAGCATTTT
V gene: TRBV4-3; clone size: .; D gene: .; J gene: TRBJ2-5; CDR3 protein: CASSQGPVETQYF; CDR3 DNA: TGCGCCAGCAGCCAGGGGCCGGTGGAGACCCAGTACTTC
V gene: TRBV6-2/TRBV6-3; clone size: .; D gene: .; J gene: TRBJ2-3; CDR3 protein: CASSYMSPSTDTQYF; CDR3 DNA: TGTGCCAGCAGTTACATGTCTCCTAGCACAGATACGCAGTATTTT
V gene: TRBV7-9; clone size: .; D gene: TRBD1; J gene: TRBJ1-2; CDR3 protein: CASSFTRQGASVGGYTF; CDR3 DNA: TGTGCCAGCAGCTTTACGAGACAGGGCGCATCTGTTGGGGGCTACACCTTC
V gene: TRBV3-1/TRBV3-2; clone size: .; D gene: TRBD1; J gene: TRBJ1-2; CDR3 protein: CASRLARTGGYGYTF; CDR3 DNA: TGTGCCAGCAGACTCGCAAGGACAGGGGGCTATGGCTACACCTTC
V gene: TRBV2; clone size: .; D gene: .; J gene: TRBJ2-3; CDR3 protein: CASSGPGTDTQYF; CDR3 DNA: TGTGCCAGCAGCGGTCCCGGGACAGATACGCAGTATTTT
V gene: TRBV6-5; clone size: .; D gene: .; J gene: TRBJ2-1; CDR3 protein: CASSPDRDFYNEQFF; CDR3 DNA: TGTGCCAGCAGCCCGGACCGGGACTTCTACAATGAGCAGTTCTTC
V gene: TRBV6-5; clone size: .; D gene: .; J gene: TRBJ1-2; CDR3 protein: CASMGGEGYGYTF; CDR3 DNA: TGTGCCAGCATGGGGGGGGAGGGCTATGGCTACACCTTC
V gene: TRBV6-1; clone size: .; D gene: .; J gene: TRBJ1-1; CDR3 protein: CASSEGWGQYTEAFF; CDR3 DNA: TGTGCCAGCAGTGAAGGGTGGGGGCAGTACACTGAAGCTTTCTTT
V gene: TRBV18; clone size: .; D gene: TRBD2; J gene: TRBJ2-7; CDR3 protein: CASSPRRGTYEQYF; CDR3 DNA: TGTGCCAGCTCACCTCGGCGGGGGACCTACGAGCAGTACTTC
V gene: TRBV5-1; clone size: .; D gene: .; J gene: TRBJ2-7; CDR3 protein: CASRDSKRYEQYF; CDR3 DNA: TGCGCCAGCAGGGACAGTAAACGATACGAGCAGTACTTC
V gene: TRBV24-1; clone size: .; D gene: TRBD2; J gene: TRBJ2-1; CDR3 protein: CATSGGTRGWGEQFF; CDR3 DNA: TGTGCCACCAGTGGAGGGACTAGGGGCTGGGGTGAGCAGTTCTTC
V gene: TRBV3-1/TRBV3-2; clone size: once; D gene: .; J gene: TRBJ1-4; CDR3 protein: CASSSHGYPIQDEKLFF; CDR3 DNA: TGTGCCAGCAGCTCACACGGTTATCCTATTCAGGATGAAAAACTGTTTTTT
V gene: TRBV19; clone size: .; D gene: TRBD1; J gene: TRBJ1-2; CDR3 protein: CASSTPGQKIYGYTF; CDR3 DNA: TGTGCCAGTAGTACCCCGGGACAGAAGATCTATGGCTACACCTTC
V gene: TRBV27; clone size: .; D gene: TRBD1; J gene: TRBJ2-7; CDR3 protein: CASSSRDRVDEQYF; CDR3 DNA: TGTGCCAGCAGTAGCCGGGACAGGGTAGACGAGCAGTACTTC
V gene: TRBV7-9; clone size: .; D gene: TRBD1; J gene: TRBJ1-2; CDR3 protein: CASSRWGDRAHGYTF; CDR3 DNA: TGTGCCAGCAGCCGTTGGGGGGACAGGGCCCATGGCTACACCTTC
V gene: TRBV5-1; clone size: .; D gene: TRBD1; J gene: TRBJ1-1; CDR3 protein: CASSDRGRRTEAFF; CDR3 DNA: TGCGCCAGCAGCGACAGGGGGCGGAGGACTGAAGCTTTCTTT
V gene: TRBV24-1; clone size: .; D gene: .; J gene: TRBJ1-2; CDR3 protein: CATRPGPTGSYTF; CDR3 DNA: TGTGCCACCCGACCCGGGCCGACGGGGAGCTACACCTTC
V gene: TRBV5-1; clone size: .; D gene: TRBD1; J gene: TRBJ1-3; CDR3 protein: CASSPSDRGRVGGNTIYF; CDR3 DNA: TGCGCCAGCAGCCCGAGCGACAGGGGTCGGGTCGGTGGAAACACCATATATTTT
V gene: TRBV27; clone size: .; D gene: .; J gene: TRBJ2-7; CDR3 protein: CASTGGHSYEQYF; CDR3 DNA: TGTGCCAGCACAGGCGGGCATTCCTACGAGCAGTACTTC
V gene: TRBV21-1; clone size: .; D gene: .; J gene: TRBJ2-7; CDR3 protein: CASSKVRTGVTYEQYF; CDR3 DNA: TGTGCCAGCAGCAAAGTAAGGACAGGAGTAACCTACGAGCAGTACTTC
V gene: TRBV6-5; clone size: .; D gene: TRBD2; J gene: TRBJ2-3; CDR3 protein: CASSRTSPDTQYF; CDR3 DNA: TGTGCCAGCAGCCGGACTAGCCCAGATACGCAGTATTTT
V gene: TRBV7-2; clone size: .; D gene: .; J gene: TRBJ1-2; CDR3 protein: CASSLGVTTVYGYTF; CDR3 DNA: TGTGCCAGCAGCTTAGGGGTAACGACTGTCTATGGCTACACCTTC
V gene: TRBV30; clone size: .; D gene: .; J gene: TRBJ1-1; CDR3 protein: CAWTPEGNTEAFF; CDR3 DNA: TGTGCCTGGACCCCCGAGGGTAACACTGAAGCTTTCTTT
V gene: TRBV11-2; clone size: .; D gene: TRBD1; J gene: TRBJ1-6; CDR3 protein: CASSPQQGARSPLHF; CDR3 DNA: TGTGCCAGCAGCCCTCAACAGGGGGCGAGGTCACCCCTCCACTTT
V gene: TRBV5-4; clone size: .; D gene: .; J gene: TRBJ2-6; CDR3 protein: CASSSRGGPGANVLTF; CDR3 DNA: TGTGCCAGCAGCTCAAGGGGGGGCCCTGGGGCCAACGTCCTGACTTTC
V gene: TRBV7-9; clone size: .; D gene: TRBD1; J gene: TRBJ2-7; CDR3 protein: CASSNRDRGFGEQYF; CDR3 DNA: TGTGCCAGCAGCAACCGGGACAGGGGTTTCGGTGAGCAGTACTTC
V gene: TRBV7-7; clone size: once; D gene: .; J gene: TRBJ2-5; CDR3 protein: CASSSRGWQETQYF; CDR3 DNA: TGTGCCAGCAGCTCCAGAGGATGGCAAGAGACCCAGTACTTC
V gene: TRBV19; clone size: .; D gene: TRBD1; J gene: TRBJ1-1; CDR3 protein: CASRGTGYGTEAFF; CDR3 DNA: TGTGCCAGTAGAGGGACAGGGTATGGGACTGAAGCTTTCTTT
V gene: TRBV24-1; clone size: .; D gene: .; J gene: TRBJ2-7; CDR3 protein: CATSDSRPPYEQYF; CDR3 DNA: TGTGCCACCAGTGATTCCAGGCCACCCTACGAGCAGTACTTC
V gene: TRBV20-1; clone size: .; D gene: .; J gene: TRBJ1-2; CDR3 protein: CSAFREAGYTF; CDR3 DNA: TGCAGTGCTTTCCGGGAGGCAGGCTACACCTTC
V gene: TRBV30; clone size: .; D gene: TRBD1; J gene: TRBJ1-2; CDR3 protein: CAWSKAQGVYGYTF; CDR3 DNA: TGTGCCTGGAGTAAAGCACAGGGGGTATATGGCTACACCTTC
V gene: TRBV6-5; clone size: .; D gene: .; J gene: TRBJ1-3; CDR3 protein: CASRTAGINENTIYF; CDR3 DNA: TGTGCCAGCCGAACTGCGGGGATAAATGAGAACACCATATATTTT
V gene: TRBV7-6; clone size: .; D gene: .; J gene: TRBJ1-4; CDR3 protein: CASSLDSGSGEKLFF; CDR3 DNA: TGTGCCAGCAGCTTAGATTCGGGGAGCGGTGAAAAACTGTTTTTT
V gene: TRBV6-1; clone size: .; D gene: .; J gene: TRBJ1-3; CDR3 protein: CASSERDFSGNTIYF; CDR3 DNA: TGTGCCAGCAGTGAAAGAGATTTTTCTGGAAACACCATATATTTT
V gene: TRBV19; clone size: .; D gene: .; J gene: TRBJ1-3; CDR3 protein: CASSILSSGNTIYF; CDR3 DNA: TGTGCCAGTAGTATACTGAGCTCTGGAAACACCATATATTTT
V gene: TRBV5-1; clone size: few; D gene: .; J gene: TRBJ1-2; CDR3 protein: CASSLTQVGSLRYGYTF; CDR3 DNA: TGCGCCAGCAGCTTGACGCAGGTTGGGTCCCTTAGATATGGCTACACCTTC
V gene: TRBV27; clone size: .; D gene: TRBD1; J gene: TRBJ1-1; CDR3 protein: CASSLSGQGAVGAFF; CDR3 DNA: TGTGCCAGCAGTTTATCGGGACAGGGGGCGGTTGGCGCTTTCTTT
V gene: TRBV18; clone size: once; D gene: TRBD1; J gene: TRBJ1-1; CDR3 protein: CASSQNRGLNTEAFF; CDR3 DNA: TGTGCCAGCTCACAAAACAGGGGGCTTAACACTGAAGCTTTCTTT
V gene: TRBV19; clone size: .; D gene: TRBD1; J gene: TRBJ2-3; CDR3 protein: CATGTEITDTQYF; CDR3 DNA: TGTGCCACGGGGACAGAAATCACAGATACGCAGTATTTT
V gene: TRBV11-2; clone size: .; D gene: TRBD1; J gene: TRBJ2-7; CDR3 protein: CASSPVLGTGGRYEQYF; CDR3 DNA: TGTGCCAGCAGCCCTGTACTCGGGACAGGGGGTCGCTACGAGCAGTACTTC
V gene: TRBV5-8; clone size: few; D gene: TRBD1; J gene: TRBJ1-4; CDR3 protein: CASSFNGGTGGVLELFF; CDR3 DNA: TGTGCCAGCAGCTTCAACGGGGGGACAGGAGGAGTGTTGGAACTGTTTTTT
V gene: TRBV30; clone size: .; D gene: TRBD2; J gene: TRBJ2-1; CDR3 protein: CAGIAGESYNEQFF; CDR3 DNA: TGTGCCGGGATAGCGGGGGAATCCTACAATGAGCAGTTCTTC
V gene: TRBV11-2; clone size: .; D gene: .; J gene: TRBJ1-1; CDR3 protein: CASSLGGRFEAFF; CDR3 DNA: TGTGCCAGCAGCTTAGGTGGGAGATTCGAAGCTTTCTTT
V gene: TRBV18; clone size: .; D gene: .; J gene: TRBJ2-7; CDR3 protein: CATTKSSGAYEQYF; CDR3 DNA: TGTGCCACCACAAAATCATCAGGGGCCTACGAGCAGTACTTC
V gene: TRBV7-8; clone size: .; D gene: .; J gene: TRBJ2-5; CDR3 protein: CASSFLRDTEDETQYF; CDR3 DNA: TGTGCCAGCAGCTTCCTCCGGGACACCGAGGACGAGACCCAGTACTTC
V gene: TRBV25-1; clone size: .; D gene: TRBD1; J gene: TRBJ2-5; CDR3 protein: CASSEWTGGGQETQYF; CDR3 DNA: TGTGCCAGCAGTGAGTGGACAGGGGGTGGTCAAGAGACCCAGTACTTC
V gene: TRBV20-1; clone size: .; D gene: .; J gene: TRBJ1-2; CDR3 protein: CSARDDYGYTF; CDR3 DNA: TGCAGTGCTAGAGACGACTATGGCTACACCTTC
V gene: TRBV4-1; clone size: .; D gene: .; J gene: TRBJ1-2; CDR3 protein: CASSQDAGTNYGYTF; CDR3 DNA: TGCGCCAGCAGCCAAGATGCAGGCACTAACTATGGCTACACCTTC